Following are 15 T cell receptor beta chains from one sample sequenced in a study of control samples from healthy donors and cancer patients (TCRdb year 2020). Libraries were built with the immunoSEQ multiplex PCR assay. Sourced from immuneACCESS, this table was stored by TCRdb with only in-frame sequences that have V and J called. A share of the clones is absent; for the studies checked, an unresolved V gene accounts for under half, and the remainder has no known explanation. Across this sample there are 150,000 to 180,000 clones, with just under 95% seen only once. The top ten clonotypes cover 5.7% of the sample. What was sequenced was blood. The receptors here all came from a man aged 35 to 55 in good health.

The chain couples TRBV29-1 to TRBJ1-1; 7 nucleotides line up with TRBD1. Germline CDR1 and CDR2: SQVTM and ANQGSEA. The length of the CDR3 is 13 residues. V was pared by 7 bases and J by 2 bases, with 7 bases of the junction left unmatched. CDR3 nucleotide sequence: TGCAGCGCTACCAGGGACAGCAACACTGAAGCTTTCTTT. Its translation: CSATRDSNTEAFF.

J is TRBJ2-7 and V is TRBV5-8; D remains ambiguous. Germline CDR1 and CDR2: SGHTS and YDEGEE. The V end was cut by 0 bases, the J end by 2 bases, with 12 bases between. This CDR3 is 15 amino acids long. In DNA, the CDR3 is TGTGCCAGCAGCTTGGTGGGCAGAGAAACCTACGAGCAGTACTTC. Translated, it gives CASSLVGRETYEQYF. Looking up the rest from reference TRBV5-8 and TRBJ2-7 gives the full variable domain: EAGVTQSPTHLIKTRGQQATLRCSPISGHTSVYWYQQALGLGLQFLLWYDEGEERNRGNFPPRFSGRQFPNYSSELNVNALELEDSALYLCASSLVGRETYEQYFGPGTRLTVT.

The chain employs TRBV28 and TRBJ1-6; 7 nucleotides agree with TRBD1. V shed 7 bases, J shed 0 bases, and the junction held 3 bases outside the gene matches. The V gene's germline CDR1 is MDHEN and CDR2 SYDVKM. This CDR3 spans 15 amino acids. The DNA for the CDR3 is TGTGCCAGCAAGGGGGCCAGCTCCTATAATTCACCCCTCCACTTT. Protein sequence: CASKGASSYNSPLHF.

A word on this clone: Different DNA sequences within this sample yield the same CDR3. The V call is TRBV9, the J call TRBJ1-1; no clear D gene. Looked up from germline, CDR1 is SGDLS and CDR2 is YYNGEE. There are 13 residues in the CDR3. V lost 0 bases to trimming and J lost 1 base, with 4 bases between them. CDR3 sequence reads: CASSVAANTEAFF. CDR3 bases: TGTGCCAGCAGCGTAGCCGCGAACACTGAAGCTTTCTTT.

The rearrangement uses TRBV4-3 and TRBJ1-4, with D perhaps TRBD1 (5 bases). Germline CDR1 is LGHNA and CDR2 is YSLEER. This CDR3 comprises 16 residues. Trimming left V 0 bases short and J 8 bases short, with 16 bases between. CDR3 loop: CASSQDWPGNVEKLFF. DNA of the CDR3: TGCGCCAGCAGCCAAGATTGGCCAGGGAATGTGGAAAAACTGTTTTTT.

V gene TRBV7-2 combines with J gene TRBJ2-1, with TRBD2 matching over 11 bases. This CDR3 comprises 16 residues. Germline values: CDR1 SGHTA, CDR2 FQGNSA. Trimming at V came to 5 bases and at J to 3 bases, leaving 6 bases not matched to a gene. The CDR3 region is CASSQLAGGLYNEQFF. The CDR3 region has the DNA TGTGCCAGCAGCCAGCTAGCGGGGGGCCTCTACAATGAGCAGTTCTTC.

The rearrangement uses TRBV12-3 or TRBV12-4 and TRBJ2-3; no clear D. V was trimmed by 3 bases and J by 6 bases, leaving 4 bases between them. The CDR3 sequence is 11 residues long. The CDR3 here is CASSFGDTQYF. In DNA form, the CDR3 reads TGTGCCAGCAGTTTTGGGGATACGCAGTATTTT.

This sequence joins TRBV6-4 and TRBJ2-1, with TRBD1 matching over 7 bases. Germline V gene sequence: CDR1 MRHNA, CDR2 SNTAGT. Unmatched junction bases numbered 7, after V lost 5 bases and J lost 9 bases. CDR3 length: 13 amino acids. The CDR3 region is CASSRGTVGEQFF. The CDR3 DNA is TGTGCCAGCAGTAGGGGGACAGTTGGTGAGCAGTTCTTC.

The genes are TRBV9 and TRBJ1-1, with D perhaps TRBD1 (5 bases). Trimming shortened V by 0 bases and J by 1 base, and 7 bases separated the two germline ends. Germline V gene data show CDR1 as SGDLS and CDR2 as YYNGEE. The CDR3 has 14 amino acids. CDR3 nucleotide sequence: TGTGCCAGCAGCGTAGGGGGGAAGAACACTGAAGCTTTCTTT. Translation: CASSVGGKNTEAFF.

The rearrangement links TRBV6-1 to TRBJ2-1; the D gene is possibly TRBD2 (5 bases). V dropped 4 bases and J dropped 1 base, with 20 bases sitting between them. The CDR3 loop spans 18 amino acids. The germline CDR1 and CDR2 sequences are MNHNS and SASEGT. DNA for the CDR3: TGTGCCAGCAGTGCCGAATTCCCGTGGAGCGGATCCTACAATGAGCAGTTCTTC. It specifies CASSAEFPWSGSYNEQFF.

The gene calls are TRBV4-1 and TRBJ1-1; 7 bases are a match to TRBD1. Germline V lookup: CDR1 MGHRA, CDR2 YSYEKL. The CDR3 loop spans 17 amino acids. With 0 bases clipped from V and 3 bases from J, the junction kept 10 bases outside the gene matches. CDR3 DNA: TGCGCCAGCAGCCAAGACCCGGTGGCAGGGGGGGACACTGAAGCTTTCTTT. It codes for CASSQDPVAGGDTEAFF.

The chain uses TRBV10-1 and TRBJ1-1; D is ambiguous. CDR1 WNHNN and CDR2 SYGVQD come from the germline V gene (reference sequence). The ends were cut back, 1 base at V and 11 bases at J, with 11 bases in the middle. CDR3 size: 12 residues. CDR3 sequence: CASSEWGGPAFF. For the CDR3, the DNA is TGCGCCAGCAGTGAGTGGGGAGGACCCGCTTTCTTT.

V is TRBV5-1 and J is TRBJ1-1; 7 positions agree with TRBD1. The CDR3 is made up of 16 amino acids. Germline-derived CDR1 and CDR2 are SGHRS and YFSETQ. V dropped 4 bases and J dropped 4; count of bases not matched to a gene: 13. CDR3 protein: CASSPTQGQRGTEAFF. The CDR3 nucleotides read TGCGCCAGCAGCCCAACCCAGGGACAGCGGGGCACTGAAGCTTTCTTT. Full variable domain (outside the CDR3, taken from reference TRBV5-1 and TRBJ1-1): KAGVTQTPRYLIKTRGQQVTLSCSPISGHRSVSWYQQTPGQGLQFLFEYFSETQRNKGNFPGRFSGRQFSNSRSEMNVSTLELGDSALYLCASSPTQGQRGTEAFFGQGTRLTVV.

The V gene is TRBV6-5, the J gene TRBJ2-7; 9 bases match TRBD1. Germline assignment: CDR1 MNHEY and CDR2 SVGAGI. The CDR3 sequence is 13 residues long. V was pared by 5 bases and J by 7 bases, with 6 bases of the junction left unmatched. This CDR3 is CASSPLGQGEQYF. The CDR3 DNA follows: TGTGCCAGCAGTCCATTGGGACAGGGAGAGCAGTACTTC.

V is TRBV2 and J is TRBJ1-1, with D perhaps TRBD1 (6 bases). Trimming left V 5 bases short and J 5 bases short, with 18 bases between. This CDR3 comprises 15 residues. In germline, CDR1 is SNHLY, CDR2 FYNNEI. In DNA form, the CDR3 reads TGTGCCAGCAGTTACACTGACGGGGGGCGTACTGAAGCTTTCTTT. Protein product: CASSYTDGGRTEAFF.